A single T cell receptor (beta chain) is shown here with its context. No antigen is known for it. The sample comes from a study of beta chain features in type 1 diabetes. At the level of the study: Fewer than 110 million sorted cells were examined across all samples.

As every portion of the isolated RNA was reverse transcribed, the sequencing read expressed TCRB transcripts. The assay was immunoSEQ multiplex PCR, and TCRdb's table has in-frame clones only and misses some. Of some 700,000 clones listed, about an eighth are singletons. Study-wide results and limits: Moderate but significant shortening of TCRB CDR3s was recorded in all four CD4+ subsets from Type 1 diabetes patients. VDJ junctions in type 1 diabetes patients carried more deletions and fewer insertions.

Germline lookup yields CDR1 SGHNT and CDR2 YYREEE (reference sequence). CDR3 length equals 15 residues. J was trimmed by 6 bases and V by 3 bases; bases with no gene match: 8. The clonotype comes from a young man with type 1 diabetes. The rearrangement links TRBV5-4 to TRBJ2-7; 11 nucleotides line up with TRBD1. Sequencing was performed on naive CD4+ T cells from blood. The CDR3 bases are TGTGCCAGCAGCTACCCCGGGACAGGGGGGCCCGAGCAGTACTTC. The encoded protein is CASSYPGTGGPEQYF.